This T cell receptor beta chain came from a study of human T cells and chemical hapten exposure. Overall study: An area of 2 cm by more than 1.5 cm on upper inner arm skin received 2% DPC for sensitization. Chiefly women, the patients showed alopecia areata, totalis or universalis.

V gave up 3 bases and J gave up 0 bases, with 18 bases separating them. Germline loops: CDR1 LNHDA, CDR2 SQIVND (reference sequence). The CDR3 runs to 18 residues. TCRdb itself ran the RACE reads through MiXCR, one entry per CDR3 protein. The sample lists about 120,000 distinct CDR3 sequences, roughly 10% seen once, with approximately 2.5% in the top ten. This clonotype has just a few counts. Its specificity is not known. General study points: Expanded TCRs formed significantly more large CDR3 similarity clusters than controls.

Specified time point: patch test 3, about 24 weeks after DPC sensitization. The sample's treatment: therapeutic diphenylcyclopropenone sensitization with weekly scalp DPC. The genes are TRBV19 and TRBJ2-4; possibly TRBD1 for D (5 bases). The sequence derives from a woman between 50 and 59 years old with alopecia areata. Some clones in this sample may be carry-over from other donors' samples. Material: whole blood, obtained in connection with sensitization to the hapten diphenylcyclopropenone (DPC). CDR3 region: CASSIWGRATLAKNIQYF. CDR3 bases: TGTGCCAGTAGTATCTGGGGCAGGGCGACACTAGCCAAAAACATTCAGTACTTC.